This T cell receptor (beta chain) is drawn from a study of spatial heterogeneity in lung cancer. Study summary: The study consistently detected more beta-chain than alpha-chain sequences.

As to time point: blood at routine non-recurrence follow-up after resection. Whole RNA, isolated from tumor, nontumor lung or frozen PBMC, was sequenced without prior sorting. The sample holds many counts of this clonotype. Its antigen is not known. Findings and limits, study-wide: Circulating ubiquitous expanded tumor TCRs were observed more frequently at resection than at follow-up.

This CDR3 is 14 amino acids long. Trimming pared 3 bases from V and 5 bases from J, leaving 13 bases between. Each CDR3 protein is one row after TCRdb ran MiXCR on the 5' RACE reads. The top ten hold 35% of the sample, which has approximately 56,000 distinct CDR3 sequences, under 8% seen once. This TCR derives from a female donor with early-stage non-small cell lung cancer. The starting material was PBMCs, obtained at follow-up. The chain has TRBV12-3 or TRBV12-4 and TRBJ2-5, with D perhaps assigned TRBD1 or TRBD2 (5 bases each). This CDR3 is CASSFGASRETQYF. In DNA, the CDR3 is TGTGCCAGCAGTTTCGGGGCTAGCCGGGAGACCCAGTACTTC.